This TCR beta chain originates from a study of monozygotic twins with inflammatory bowel disease. Donors gave approximately 2.5 ml of blood apiece. TCR libraries were prepared from roughly 3,500 ng total RNA each. The unique tags termed UMIs, each holding a 6-nucleotide sample barcode, were added by means of template switching. After re-calling the 5' RACE reads, TCRdb lists one entry per CDR3 protein, DNA absent. The listing contains around 210,000 distinct CDR3 sequences. CDR3 size: 14 residues. Per the germline V gene, CDR1 is MGHRA and CDR2 is YSYEKL. The gene calls are TRBV4-1 and TRBJ2-2; with no DNA, the TCRdb D assignment of TRBD2 cannot be verified. Sequencing was performed on blood. This TCR derives from a human donor with ulcerative colitis or Crohn's disease, or a healthy co-twin of an affected twin (not recorded which). CDR3: CASSHGGNTGELFF.